This T cell receptor (beta chain) was captured in a study of beta chain features in type 1 diabetes. Study conclusions and caveats: TCRB CDR3 length was moderately but significantly reduced in all four CD4+ subsets of Type 1 diabetes patients.

TCRB transcripts that were expressed got sequenced, as all of the isolated RNA had been reverse transcribed. This table comes from immunoSEQ multiplex PCR, and its TCRdb copy is limited to in-frame clones, with some not included. The data show about 700,000 clones, roughly 13% seen once. This CDR3 has 14 residues. Germline CDR1 and CDR2: ENHRY and SYGVKD. V gave up 4 bases and J gave up 0 bases, with 7 bases separating them. Sort purity for all populations was recorded as exceeding 98%. About this clone: The antigen remains undetermined.

The chain recombines TRBV10-3 with TRBJ2-1; D is unclear. This TCR derives from a man aged 18 to 29 with type 1 diabetes. Sequenced: naive CD4+ T cells from blood. CDR3 bases: TGTGCCATCAGTGTTGGGAACTCCTACAATGAGCAGTTCTTC. As protein: CAISVGNSYNEQFF.